The clone carrying this T cell receptor beta chain has a single count. The data were obtained in a study of OX40 agonist ivuxolimab in advanced cancers. Method: immunoSEQ multiplex PCR; TCRdb's copy keeps in-frame clones and lacks some. Of about 120,000 clones detected, 85% to 90% appear once; the ten largest clones hold 0.55%. V lost 8 bases, J lost 7 bases, and 6 bases stayed unmatched. Germline CDR1 reads SGHVS; CDR2 reads FNYEAQ. CDR3 size: 13 residues. The chain is built from TRBV7-6 and TRBJ1-5, with 9 bases aligning to TRBD1. The sample here was CD4+ or CD8+ T cells sorted from blood, taken in a trial of the OX40 agonist ivuxolimab. This TCR came from an adult with an advanced solid tumor such as melanoma, head and neck, liver or kidney cancer. In nucleotides, the CDR3 is TGTGCCAGCTCCACAGGGGGCAGGCAGCCCCAGCATTTT. This gives the protein CASSTGGRQPQHF. The whole variable domain, remainder taken from reference TRBV7-6 and TRBJ1-5, is GAGVSQSPRYKVTKRGQDVALRCDPISGHVSLYWYRQALGQGPEFLTYFNYEAQQDKSGLPNDRFSAERPEGSISTLTIQRTEQRDSAMYRCASSTGGRQPQHFGDGTRLSIL.